A single sample is the source of the 23 T cell receptor beta chains below, sequenced in a study of patients and donors after allogeneic stem cell transplantation (TCRdb year 2020). Libraries were built with RT-PCR. Sequencing took place on a NextSeq 550. In-frame beta chains were kept once TCRdb had trimmed the public reads at Q25 with fastp and called clones with MiXCR. Rows are unified per CDR3 protein, each entry keeping the most common DNA and genes. This sample lists about 110,000 distinct CDR3 sequences; around 35% were detected once. The ten largest clones represent roughly 30% of the sample. Sequences were obtained from blood, either unsorted or a sorted T cell fraction (not recorded which). The receptor source for this set is a human donor who was either an allogeneic HSCT recipient or a stem cell or donor lymphocyte infusion donor (not recorded which). It is not recorded whose cells these are; they may come from a transplant donor.

The chain employs TRBV6-6 and TRBJ2-7, with TRBD2 as a possible D gene (6 bases). Germline CDR1 MNHNY, CDR2 SVGAGI (reference sequence). This CDR3 has 16 amino acids. Trimming stripped 6 bases from V and 2 bases from J, with 20 bases between. CDR3: CASRSTPLAVTYEQYF. The CDR3 DNA sequence: TGTGCCAGCAGATCCACGCCCTTAGCGGTTACCTACGAGCAGTACTTC.

The chain combines TRBV7-9 with TRBJ1-6, with D possibly TRBD1 on 5 matching bases. The CDR3 runs to 15 residues. Trimming removed 5 bases at V and 5 bases at J, with 13 bases between. In germline, CDR1 is SEHNR, CDR2 FQNEAQ (reference sequence). This CDR3 reads CASSDRDRDNSPLHF. The CDR3 coding sequence is TGTGCCAGCAGCGACCGGGACCGTGATAATTCACCCCTCCACTTT.

DNA for the CDR3: TGTGCCAGCAGCTCCTGGGGGTACACTGAAGCTTTCTTT. The encoded protein is CASSSWGYTEAFF. The J gene is TRBJ1-1, the V gene TRBV11-2; maybe TRBD1 (5 bases). Looked up from germline, CDR1 is SGHAT and CDR2 is FQNNGV. V was cut by 4 bases and J by 3 bases, with 9 bases left in between. This CDR3 region has 13 residues.

This clonotype has a count of ten or more. The rearrangement uses TRBV20-1 and TRBJ2-7; D may be TRBD1 (6 bases). Trimming removed 4 bases at V and 2 bases at J, with 18 bases between. CDR1 is DFQATT and CDR2 is SNEGSKA in the germline V gene (reference sequence). The CDR3 consists of 15 residues. In DNA, the CDR3 is TGCAGTGCTAACTTTCCCGGACAGTCACCCTACGAGCAGTACTTC. This codes for CSANFPGQSPYEQYF.

The chain has TRBV5-1 and TRBJ1-2; D is perhaps TRBD1 (6 bases). CDR1 and CDR2 (germline): SGHRS, YFSETQ. The CDR3 runs 15 residues. Trimming removed 1 base at V and 4 bases at J, with 14 bases between. The DNA of the CDR3 is TGCGCCAGCAGCTTGTCAGGGGAAAAGAGCTATGGCTACACCTTC. As protein: CASSLSGEKSYGYTF.

CDR3 loop: CASSPVNGYNEQFF. The CDR3 nucleotides read TGTGCCAGCAGCCCTGTCAACGGCTACAATGAGCAGTTCTTC. The chain carries TRBV12-3 or TRBV12-4 and TRBJ2-1; D call uncertain. This CDR3 contains 14 residues. Trimming pared 6 bases from V and 3 bases from J, leaving 12 bases between.

V gene TRBV10-1 combines with J gene TRBJ2-2; 7 bases fit TRBD2. J gave up 8 bases and V 0 bases, and 12 bases lay outside the gene matches. This CDR3 has 17 amino acids. Germline assignment: CDR1 WNHNN and CDR2 SYGVQD (reference sequence). The CDR3 DNA reads TGCGCCAGCAGTGAGTCGGTTGCGGGAGAGGAGGCAGGGGAGCTGTTTTTT. Amino acid sequence: CASSESVAGEEAGELFF.

There are a few counts of this clonotype. The genes are TRBV12-3 or TRBV12-4 and TRBJ1-1; the D is unclear. Trimming removed 3 bases at V and 0 bases at J, with 8 bases between. There are 14 residues in the CDR3. In DNA, the CDR3 is TGTGCCAGCAGTTTGGGTGCGGTGAACACTGAAGCTTTCTTT. Its protein product is CASSLGAVNTEAFF.

With respect to this clonotype: A read error may account for a junction end that differs from germline. The rearrangement uses TRBV10-3 and TRBJ2-5; tentative D call: TRBD1 (5 bases). This CDR3 is 12 amino acids long. Germline assignment: CDR1 ENHRY and CDR2 SYGVKD. The CDR3 reads CAIRDSQETQYF. CDR3 in DNA: TGTGCCATCCGTGACAGTCAAGAGACCCAGTACTTC.

The chain has TRBV7-9 and TRBJ2-6; D remains ambiguous. Germline V lookup: CDR1 SEHNR, CDR2 FQNEAQ (reference sequence). V was clipped by 5 bases and J by 4 bases, with 9 bases between them. The CDR3 has 14 residues. DNA for the CDR3: TGTGCCAGCAGCAGACCGGCCGGGGCCAACGTCCTGACTTTC. Protein: CASSRPAGANVLTF. Full variable domain (missing parts from reference TRBV7-9 and TRBJ2-6): DTGVSQNPRHKITKRGQNVTFRCDPISEHNRLYWYRQTLGQGPEFLTYFQNEAQLEKSRLLSDRFSAERPKGSFSTLEIQRTEQGDSAMYLCASSRPAGANVLTFGAGSRLTVL.

This clonotype has only a few counts. The V gene is TRBV29-1, the J gene TRBJ1-4, with D maybe TRBD1 (5 bases). Trimming cost V 5 bases and J 9 bases, with 22 bases left between them. The germline V gene has CDR1 SQVTM and CDR2 ANQGSEA. The CDR3 runs 15 residues. CDR3 sequence: CSVLWGMGVGKKLFF. DNA for the CDR3: TGCAGCGTTTTGTGGGGGATGGGAGTGGGAAAAAAACTGTTTTTT. The variable domain in full, with the rest retrieved from reference TRBV29-1 and TRBJ1-4, is SAVISQKPSRDICQRGTSLTIQCQVDSQVTMMFWYRQQPGQSLTLIATANQGSEATYESGFVIDKFPISRPNLTFSTLTVSNMSPEDSSIYLCSVLWGMGVGKKLFFGSGTQLSVL.

A note on this clonotype: Its ends do not fully match the called genes, so a read error is possible. V gene TRBV7-2 combines with J gene TRBJ2-1; 13 bases fit TRBD2. The CDR3 spans 13 residues. CDR1 is SGHTA, CDR2 FQGNSA, per germline. Written as DNA, the CDR3 is TGTGCCAGCGGACTAGCGGGAGTCGGTGAGCAGTCCTTC. Amino acid sequence: CASGLAGVGEQSF.

The gene calls are TRBV7-2 and TRBJ2-5, with D perhaps TRBD2 (5 bases). The CDR3 has 14 amino acids. The V and J ends lost 2 bases and 5 bases respectively, with 12 bases between them. Germline-derived CDR1 and CDR2 are SGHTA and FQGNSA. CDR3 in DNA: TGTGCCAGCAGCTTATGGCAGGCGGGCGAGACCCAGTACTTC. This encodes CASSLWQAGETQYF.

This clonotype was found a few times. The rearrangement links TRBV15 to TRBJ1-5; TRBD1 is a possible D gene (5 bases). V was clipped by 1 base and J by 4 bases, with 11 bases between them. The germline V gene has CDR1 LNHNV and CDR2 YYDKDF (reference sequence). The CDR3 totals 15 residues. CDR3 in DNA: TGTGCCACCAGCAGAGGAGACAGCCCTAATCAGCCCCAGCATTTT. Its protein product is CATSRGDSPNQPQHF.

This clonotype was counted between two and nine times. The chain is built from TRBV4-2 and TRBJ2-1, with D perhaps being TRBD1 or TRBD2 (5 bases each). The CDR3 sequence is 17 residues long. The V end was cut by 2 bases, the J end by 3 bases, with 17 bases between. Germline V gives CDR1 LGHNA, CDR2 YNFKEQ. CDR3 in DNA: TGTGCCAGCAGCCAACAGGGAGATGACGGGGACTACAATGAGCAGTTCTTC. Amino acids: CASSQQGDDGDYNEQFF.

This chain uses TRBV6-6 with TRBJ2-7; D unresolved. Germline CDR1 is MNHNY and CDR2 is SVGAGI (reference sequence). Trimming shortened V by 6 bases and J by 3 bases, and 9 bases separated the two germline ends. The CDR3 extends over 12 amino acids. The CDR3 here is CASSRTGYEQYF. The DNA for the CDR3 is TGTGCCAGCAGCCGGACCGGCTACGAGCAGTACTTC.

The chain joins TRBV20-1 to TRBJ1-2, with D possibly matching TRBD1 (6 bases). The germline CDR1 and CDR2 sequences are DFQATT and SNEGSKA (reference sequence). V was trimmed by 5 bases and J by 6 bases, leaving 25 bases between them. The CDR3 has 16 residues. Here the CDR3 reads CSALTPLTGPRDGYTF. In DNA form, the CDR3 reads TGCAGTGCTCTAACGCCCCTGACAGGCCCTAGGGATGGCTACACCTTC.

The V call is TRBV4-3, the J call TRBJ2-7, with a weak D call TRBD1 (6 bases). This CDR3 region has 12 residues. Trimming removed 1 base from V and 13 bases from J, with 14 bases in between. Germline CDR1 and CDR2: LGHNA and YSLEER. CDR3 nucleotide sequence: TGCGCCAGCAGCCAAGGGAAAACAGGGCTATACTTC. Encoded protein: CASSQGKTGLYF.

This clonotype was detected a few times. The V and J genes are TRBV7-2 and TRBJ1-1; D call uncertain. There are 13 residues in the CDR3. Germline-derived CDR1 and CDR2 are SGHTA and FQGNSA. V was shortened by 2 bases and J by 5 bases, with 9 bases between the two germline ends. The CDR3 bases are TGTGCCAGCAGCTTAATCGGGAGAACTGAAGCTTTCTTT. Translated: CASSLIGRTEAFF. Filled out from reference TRBV7-2 and TRBJ1-1, the complete variable domain reads GAGVSQSPSNKVTEKGKDVELRCDPISGHTALYWYRQSLGQGLEFLIYFQGNSAPDKSGLPSDRFSAERTGGSVSTLTIQRTQQEDSAVYLCASSLIGRTEAFFGQGTRLTVV.

The chain couples TRBV24-1 to TRBJ2-5; 7 nucleotides line up with TRBD1. Germline V gene sequence: CDR1 KGHDR, CDR2 SFDVKD. The junction had 12 bases not matched to a gene; V was cut back by 4 bases and J by 5 bases. CDR3 length: 16 residues. In DNA form, the CDR3 reads TGTGCCACCAGTGACTCCGGACAGGATCGCTGGGAGACCCAGTACTTC. Translating gives CATSDSGQDRWETQYF.

This chain links TRBV12-3 or TRBV12-4 with TRBJ1-2; 11 nucleotides align to TRBD1. The V segment lost 5 bases and the J segment 5 bases; nucleotides outside the gene matches: 7. The CDR3 is made up of 15 amino acids. CDR3 sequence reads: CASSRGQGVRYGYTF. As DNA, the CDR3 is TGTGCCAGCAGTAGGGGACAGGGGGTCCGGTATGGCTACACCTTC.

This clonotype appeared a few times. The chain recombines TRBV28 with TRBJ2-7; D tentatively fits TRBD1 or TRBD2 (5 bases each). Germline lookup yields CDR1 MDHEN and CDR2 SYDVKM. V lost 3 bases to trimming and J lost 2 bases, with 14 bases between them. The CDR3 totals 15 residues. The CDR3 sequence: CASSLVSRDPYEQYF. In DNA, the CDR3 is TGTGCCAGCAGTTTGGTGAGCAGGGACCCCTACGAGCAGTACTTC.

This clonotype was recorded a few times. The V gene is TRBV29-1, the J gene TRBJ1-2, with D possibly TRBD1 on 5 matching bases. This CDR3 has 15 residues. The germline V gene encodes CDR1 SQVTM and CDR2 ANQGSEA. Trimming removed 6 bases at V and 4 bases at J, with 21 bases between. CDR3 loop: CSVDRVWGLVYGYTF. In DNA form, the CDR3 reads TGCAGCGTCGATAGGGTGTGGGGACTAGTCTATGGCTACACCTTC.